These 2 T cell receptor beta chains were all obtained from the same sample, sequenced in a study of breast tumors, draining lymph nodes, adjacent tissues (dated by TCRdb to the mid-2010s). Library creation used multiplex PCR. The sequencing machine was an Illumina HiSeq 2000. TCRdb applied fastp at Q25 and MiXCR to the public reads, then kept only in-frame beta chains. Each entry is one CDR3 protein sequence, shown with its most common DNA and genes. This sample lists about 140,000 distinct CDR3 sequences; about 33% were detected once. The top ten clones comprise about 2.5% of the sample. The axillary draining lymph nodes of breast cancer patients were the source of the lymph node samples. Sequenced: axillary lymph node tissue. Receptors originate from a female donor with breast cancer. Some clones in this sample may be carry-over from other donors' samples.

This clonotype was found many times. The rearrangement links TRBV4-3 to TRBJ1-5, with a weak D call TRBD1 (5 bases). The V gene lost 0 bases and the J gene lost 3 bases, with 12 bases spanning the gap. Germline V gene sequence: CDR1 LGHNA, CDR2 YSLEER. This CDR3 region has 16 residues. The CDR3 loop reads CASSQDWPGHNQPQHF. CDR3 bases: TGCGCCAGCAGCCAAGATTGGCCAGGGCACAATCAGCCCCAGCATTTT.

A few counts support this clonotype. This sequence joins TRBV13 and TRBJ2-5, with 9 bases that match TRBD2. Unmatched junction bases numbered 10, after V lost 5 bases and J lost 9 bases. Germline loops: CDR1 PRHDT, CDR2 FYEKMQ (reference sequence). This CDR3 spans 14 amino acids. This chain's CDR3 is CASSPTSGLAPQYF. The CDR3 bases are TGTGCCAGCAGCCCTACTAGCGGGCTCGCGCCCCAGTACTTC.